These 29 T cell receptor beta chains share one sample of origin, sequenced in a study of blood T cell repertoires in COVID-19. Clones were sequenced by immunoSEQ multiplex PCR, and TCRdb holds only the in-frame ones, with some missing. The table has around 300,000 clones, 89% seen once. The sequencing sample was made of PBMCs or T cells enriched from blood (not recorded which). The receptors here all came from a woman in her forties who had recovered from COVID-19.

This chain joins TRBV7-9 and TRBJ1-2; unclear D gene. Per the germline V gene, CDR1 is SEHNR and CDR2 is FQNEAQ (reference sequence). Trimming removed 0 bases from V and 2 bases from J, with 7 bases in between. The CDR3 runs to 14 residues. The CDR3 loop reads CASSLAGLNYGYTF. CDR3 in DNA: TGTGCCAGCAGCTTAGCGGGCTTAAACTATGGCTACACCTTC.

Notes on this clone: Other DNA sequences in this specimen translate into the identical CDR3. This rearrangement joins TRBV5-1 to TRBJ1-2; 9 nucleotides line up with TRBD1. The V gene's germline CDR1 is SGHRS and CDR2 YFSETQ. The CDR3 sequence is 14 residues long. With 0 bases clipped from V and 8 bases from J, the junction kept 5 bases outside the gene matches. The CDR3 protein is CASSLVGQGKGYTF. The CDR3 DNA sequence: TGCGCCAGCAGCTTGGTGGGACAGGGAAAGGGCTACACCTTC. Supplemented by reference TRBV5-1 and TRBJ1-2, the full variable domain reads KAGVTQTPRYLIKTRGQQVTLSCSPISGHRSVSWYQQTPGQGLQFLFEYFSETQRNKGNFPGRFSGRQFSNSRSEMNVSTLELGDSALYLCASSLVGQGKGYTFGSGTRLTVV.

The CDR3 loop is CASSLDSASSASSYNEQFF. The CDR3 DNA follows: TGTGCCAGCTCACTGGATAGTGCTTCTAGCGCGAGCTCCTACAATGAGCAGTTCTTC. V is TRBV18 and J is TRBJ2-1, with D tentatively TRBD2 (6 bases). The germline V and J ends were trimmed by 4 bases and 0 bases, with 22 bases remaining between them. CDR3 length: 19 amino acids. The V gene's germline CDR1 is KGHSH and CDR2 LQKENI.

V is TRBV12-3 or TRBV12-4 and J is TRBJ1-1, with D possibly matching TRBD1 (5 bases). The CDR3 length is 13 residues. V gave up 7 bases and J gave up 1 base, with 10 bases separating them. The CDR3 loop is CASTLTGNTEAFF. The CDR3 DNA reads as TGTGCCAGCACCTTAACAGGGAACACTGAAGCTTTCTTT.

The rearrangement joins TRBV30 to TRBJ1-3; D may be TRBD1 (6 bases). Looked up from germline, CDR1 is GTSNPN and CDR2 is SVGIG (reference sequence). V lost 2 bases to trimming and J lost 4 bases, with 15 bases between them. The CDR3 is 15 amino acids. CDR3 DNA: TGTGCCTGGAGTTGGGGGGGGCCCAAGGGAAACACCATATATTTT. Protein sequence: CAWSWGGPKGNTIYF.

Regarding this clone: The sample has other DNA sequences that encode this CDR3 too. CDR3 in DNA: TGTGCCAGTAGTAGACAGGGGGGCAATCAGCCCCAGCATTTT. This codes for CASSRQGGNQPQHF. The J gene is TRBJ1-5, the V gene TRBV19, with 9 bases identical to TRBD1. The CDR3 length is 14 residues. Germline lookup yields CDR1 LNHDA and CDR2 SQIVND (reference sequence). J gave up 2 bases and V 4 bases, and 0 bases lay outside the gene matches.

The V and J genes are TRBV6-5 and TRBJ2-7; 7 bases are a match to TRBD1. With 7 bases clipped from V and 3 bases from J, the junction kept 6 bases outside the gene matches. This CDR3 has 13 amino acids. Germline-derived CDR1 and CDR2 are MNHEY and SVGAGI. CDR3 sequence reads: CASTNRQGYEQYF. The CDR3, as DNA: TGTGCCAGCACCAACCGACAGGGCTACGAGCAGTACTTC.

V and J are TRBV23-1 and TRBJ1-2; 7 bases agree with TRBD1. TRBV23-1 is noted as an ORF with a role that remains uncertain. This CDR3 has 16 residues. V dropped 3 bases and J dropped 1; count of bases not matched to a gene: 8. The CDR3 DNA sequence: TGCGCCAGCAGTCAGAACAGGGGTTGCGTTAACTATGGCTACACCTTC. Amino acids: CASSQNRGCVNYGYTF.

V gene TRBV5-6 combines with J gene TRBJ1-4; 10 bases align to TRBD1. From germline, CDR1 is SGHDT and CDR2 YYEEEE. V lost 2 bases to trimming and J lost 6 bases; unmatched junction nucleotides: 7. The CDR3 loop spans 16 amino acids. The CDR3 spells CASSFIPGTGDEKLFF. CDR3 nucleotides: TGTGCCAGCAGCTTTATTCCCGGGACAGGGGATGAAAAACTGTTTTTT.

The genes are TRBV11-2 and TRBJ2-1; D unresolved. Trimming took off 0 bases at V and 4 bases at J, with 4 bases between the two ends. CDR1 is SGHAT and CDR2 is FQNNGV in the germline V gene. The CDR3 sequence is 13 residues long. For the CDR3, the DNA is TGTGCCAGCAGCTTAGACCTTTACAATGAGCAGTTCTTC. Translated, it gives CASSLDLYNEQFF.

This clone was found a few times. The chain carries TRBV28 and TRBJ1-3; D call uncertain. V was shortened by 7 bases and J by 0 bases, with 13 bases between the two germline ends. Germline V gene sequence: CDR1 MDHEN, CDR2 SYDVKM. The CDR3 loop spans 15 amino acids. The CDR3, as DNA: TGTGCCAGCACCTCATTTCGAGGCTCTGGAAACACCATATATTTT. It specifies CASTSFRGSGNTIYF.

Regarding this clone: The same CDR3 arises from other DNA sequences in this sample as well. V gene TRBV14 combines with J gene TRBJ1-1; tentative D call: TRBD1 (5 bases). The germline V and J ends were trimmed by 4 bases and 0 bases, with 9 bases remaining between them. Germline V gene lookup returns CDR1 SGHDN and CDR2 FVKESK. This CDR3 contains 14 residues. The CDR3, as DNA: TGTGCCAGCAGCCCACCAGGGATGAACACTGAAGCTTTCTTT. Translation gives CASSPPGMNTEAFF.

The CDR3 is CASSPADRRYEQYF. Written as DNA, the CDR3 is TGTGCCAGCTCACCAGCAGACAGGCGGTACGAGCAGTACTTC. The chain is built from TRBV18 and TRBJ2-7, with a possible D match to TRBD1 (6 bases). CDR1 is KGHSH, CDR2 LQKENI, per germline. This CDR3 is built from 14 residues. Trimming took off 2 bases at V and 4 bases at J, with 12 bases between the two ends. Using reference TRBV18 and TRBJ2-7 for the parts outside the CDR3, the full variable domain is NAGVMQNPRHLVRRRGQEARLRCSPMKGHSHVYWYRQLPEEGLKFMVYLQKENIIDESGMPKERFSAEFPKEGPSILRIQQVVRGDSAAYFCASSPADRRYEQYFGPGTRLTVT.

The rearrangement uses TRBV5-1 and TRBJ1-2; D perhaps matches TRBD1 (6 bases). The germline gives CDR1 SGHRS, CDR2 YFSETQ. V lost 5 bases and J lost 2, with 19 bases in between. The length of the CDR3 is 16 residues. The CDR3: CASSFNPGQRNYGYTF. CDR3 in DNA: TGCGCCAGCAGTTTTAACCCGGGACAAAGGAACTATGGCTACACCTTC.

The CDR3 DNA follows: TGTGCCAGTAGTATTTTGGGGGCGTATGGCTACAATGAGCAGTTCTTC. Its translation: CASSILGAYGYNEQFF. The rearrangement uses TRBV19 and TRBJ2-1, with D possibly being TRBD1 (6 bases). V was cut by 3 bases and J by 3 bases, with 15 bases left in between. The CDR3 consists of 16 residues. Germline CDR1 LNHDA, CDR2 SQIVND (reference sequence). Full variable domain (missing parts from reference TRBV19 and TRBJ2-1): DGGITQSPKYLFRKEGQNVTLSCEQNLNHDAMYWYRQDPGQGLRLIYYSQIVNDFQKGDIAEGYSVSREKKESFPLTVTSAQKNPTAFYLCASSILGAYGYNEQFFGPGTRLTVL.

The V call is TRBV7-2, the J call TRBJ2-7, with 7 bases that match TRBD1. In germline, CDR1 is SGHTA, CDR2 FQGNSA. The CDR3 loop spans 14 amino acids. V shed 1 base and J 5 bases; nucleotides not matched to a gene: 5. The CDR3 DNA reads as TGTGCCAGCAGCTTAGGACAGGGCGACCACGAGCAGTACTTC. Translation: CASSLGQGDHEQYF.

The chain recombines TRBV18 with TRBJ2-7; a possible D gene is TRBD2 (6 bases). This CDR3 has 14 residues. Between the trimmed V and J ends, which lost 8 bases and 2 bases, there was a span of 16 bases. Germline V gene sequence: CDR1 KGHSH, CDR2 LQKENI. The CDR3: CASVSSSAAYEQYF. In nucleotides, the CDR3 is TGTGCCAGCGTCTCCTCTAGCGCCGCCTACGAGCAGTACTTC.

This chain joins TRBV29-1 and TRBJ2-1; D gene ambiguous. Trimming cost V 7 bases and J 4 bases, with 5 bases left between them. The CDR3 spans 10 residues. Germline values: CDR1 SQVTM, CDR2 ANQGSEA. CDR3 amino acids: CSGRYNEQFF. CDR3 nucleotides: TGCAGCGGGAGATACAATGAGCAGTTCTTC.

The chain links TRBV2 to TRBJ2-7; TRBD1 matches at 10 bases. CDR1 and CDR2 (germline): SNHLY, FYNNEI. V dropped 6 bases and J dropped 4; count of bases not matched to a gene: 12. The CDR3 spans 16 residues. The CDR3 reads CASSEAPTGGLYEQYF. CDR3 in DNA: TGTGCCAGCAGCGAGGCGCCGACAGGGGGCCTGTACGAGCAGTACTTC.

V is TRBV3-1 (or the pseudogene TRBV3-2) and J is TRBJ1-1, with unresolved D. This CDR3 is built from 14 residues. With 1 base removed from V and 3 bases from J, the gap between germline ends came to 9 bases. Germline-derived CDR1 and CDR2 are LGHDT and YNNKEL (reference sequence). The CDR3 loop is CASSQGASDTEAFF. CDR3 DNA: TGTGCCAGCAGCCAAGGCGCATCGGACACTGAAGCTTTCTTT.

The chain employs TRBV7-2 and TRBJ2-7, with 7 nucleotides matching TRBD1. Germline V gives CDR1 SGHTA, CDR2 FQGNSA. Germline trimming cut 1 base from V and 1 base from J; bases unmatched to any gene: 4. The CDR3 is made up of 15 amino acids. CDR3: CASSLGPGQSYEQYF. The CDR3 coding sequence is TGTGCCAGCAGCTTAGGGCCGGGACAGTCCTACGAGCAGTACTTC.

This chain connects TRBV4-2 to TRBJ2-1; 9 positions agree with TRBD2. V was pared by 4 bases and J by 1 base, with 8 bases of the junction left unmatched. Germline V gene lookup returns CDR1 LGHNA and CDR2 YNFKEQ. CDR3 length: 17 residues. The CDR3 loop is CASSLGLAGVSYNEQFF. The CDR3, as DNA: TGTGCCAGCAGCCTAGGTTTAGCGGGGGTGTCCTACAATGAGCAGTTCTTC.

In DNA form, the CDR3 reads TGTGCCAGCAGCCTAACTAGCGGGAGCGAGACCCAGTACTTC. Translated: CASSLTSGSETQYF. The V and J genes are TRBV7-2 and TRBJ2-5, with 11 bases aligning to TRBD2. CDR1 SGHTA and CDR2 FQGNSA come from the germline V gene. The CDR3 runs to 14 residues. V shed 5 bases and J 5 bases; nucleotides not matched to a gene: 4.

As DNA, the CDR3 is TGTGCCAGCACCTCCTTTAGGGGGCCAAGAGAAAAACTGTTTTTT. This codes for CASTSFRGPREKLFF. This chain uses TRBV9 with TRBJ1-4, with 7 positions matching TRBD1. The ends lost 6 bases at V and 8 bases at J; junction bases unmatched: 13. The CDR3 extends over 15 amino acids. Germline CDR1 is SGDLS and CDR2 is YYNGEE.

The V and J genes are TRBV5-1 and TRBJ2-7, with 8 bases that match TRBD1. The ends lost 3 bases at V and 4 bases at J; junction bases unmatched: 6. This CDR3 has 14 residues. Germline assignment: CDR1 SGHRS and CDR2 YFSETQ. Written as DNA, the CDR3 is TGCGCCAGCAGCTCGACAGGGGTTCTTTACGAGCAGTACTTC. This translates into CASSSTGVLYEQYF. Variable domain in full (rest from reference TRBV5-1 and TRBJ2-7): KAGVTQTPRYLIKTRGQQVTLSCSPISGHRSVSWYQQTPGQGLQFLFEYFSETQRNKGNFPGRFSGRQFSNSRSEMNVSTLELGDSALYLCASSSTGVLYEQYFGPGTRLTVT.

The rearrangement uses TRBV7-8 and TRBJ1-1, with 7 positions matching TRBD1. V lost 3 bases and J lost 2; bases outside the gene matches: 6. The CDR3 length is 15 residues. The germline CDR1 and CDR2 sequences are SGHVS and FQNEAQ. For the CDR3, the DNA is TGTGCCAGCAGCTTCCGGGACAGAAGCAACACTGAAGCTTTCTTT. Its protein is CASSFRDRSNTEAFF.

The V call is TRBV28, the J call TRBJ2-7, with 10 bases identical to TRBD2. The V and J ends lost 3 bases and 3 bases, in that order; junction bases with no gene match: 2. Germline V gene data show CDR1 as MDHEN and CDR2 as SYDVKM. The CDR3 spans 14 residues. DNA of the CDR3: TGTGCCAGCAGTTTTCTAGCGGGAGTCTACGAGCAGTACTTC. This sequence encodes CASSFLAGVYEQYF.

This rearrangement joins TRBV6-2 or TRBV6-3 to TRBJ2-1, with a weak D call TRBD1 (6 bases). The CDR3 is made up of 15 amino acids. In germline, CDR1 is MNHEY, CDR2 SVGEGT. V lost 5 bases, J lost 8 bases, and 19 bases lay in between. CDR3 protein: CASSQGYSYLDEQFF. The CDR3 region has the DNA TGTGCCAGCAGTCAGGGGTACTCTTATTTAGATGAGCAGTTCTTC.

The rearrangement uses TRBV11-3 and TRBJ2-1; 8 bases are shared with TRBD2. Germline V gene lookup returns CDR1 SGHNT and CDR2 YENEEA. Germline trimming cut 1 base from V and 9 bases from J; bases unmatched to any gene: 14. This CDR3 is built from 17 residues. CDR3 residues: CASSLGHGTSMNGEQFF. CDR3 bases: TGTGCCAGCAGCTTAGGCCACGGGACTAGTATGAATGGTGAGCAGTTCTTC.